Listed below are T cell receptor beta chains from one sample, sequenced in a study of cytomegalovirus exposure and HLA in healthy donors. Here immunoSEQ multiplex PCR was the method, and the copy in TCRdb shows in-frame clones only, minus some. The sample yields more than 50,000 clones, around 72% seen once. Sequencing was done on a sample of PBMCs. These receptors all come from a woman aged 50 to 60 in good health and CMV-seropositive. CDR3s include the opening cysteine and the closing phenylalanine or tryptophan. Fields, in order: clone size, D gene, J gene, V gene, CDR3 protein, CDR3 DNA. The D gene is left open where the match is weak. Clone size is stated in some rows and not others, as once, few, many or a class when expanded.

clone_size: .
d_call: TRBD1
j_call: TRBJ1-2
v_call: TRBV5-1
cdr3_aa: CASSPDWTGGNYGYTF
cdr3_nt: TGCGCCAGCAGCCCCGACTGGACAGGGGGCAACTATGGCTACACCTTC

clone_size: few
d_call: TRBD1
j_call: TRBJ1-1
v_call: TRBV6-5
cdr3_aa: CASSPRDRASEAFF
cdr3_nt: TGTGCCAGCAGTCCCCGGGACAGGGCCTCTGAAGCTTTCTTT

clone_size: .
d_call: .
j_call: TRBJ2-2
v_call: TRBV7-2
cdr3_aa: CASSLTRTNTGELFF
cdr3_nt: TGTGCCAGCAGCTTAACGCGTACCAACACCGGGGAGCTGTTTTTT

clone_size: .
d_call: .
j_call: TRBJ1-6
v_call: TRBV6-5
cdr3_aa: CASSYSGGRRSPLHF
cdr3_nt: TGTGCCAGCAGTTACTCGGGAGGGAGGAGATCACCCCTCCACTTT

clone_size: .
d_call: TRBD1
j_call: TRBJ2-5
v_call: TRBV7-2
cdr3_aa: CASRQGAQETQYF
cdr3_nt: TGTGCCAGCAGACAGGGGGCGCAAGAGACCCAGTACTTC

clone_size: .
d_call: TRBD2
j_call: TRBJ2-7
v_call: TRBV19
cdr3_aa: CASSIKGLAGEGAYEQYF
cdr3_nt: TGTGCCAGTAGTATAAAGGGACTAGCGGGTGAAGGCGCCTACGAGCAGTACTTC

clone_size: .
d_call: TRBD1
j_call: TRBJ2-7
v_call: TRBV29-1
cdr3_aa: CSVEDRSVDLYEQYF
cdr3_nt: TGCAGCGTTGAGGACAGGTCGGTTGACCTTTACGAGCAGTACTTC

clone_size: .
d_call: .
j_call: TRBJ1-2
v_call: TRBV7-9
cdr3_aa: CASSIVAGANYGYTF
cdr3_nt: TGTGCCAGCAGCATAGTGGCGGGGGCTAACTATGGCTACACCTTC

clone_size: .
d_call: .
j_call: TRBJ1-5
v_call: TRBV27
cdr3_aa: CASSLDRWGESQHF
cdr3_nt: TGTGCCAGCAGTTTGGACAGATGGGGAGAATCCCAGCATTTT

clone_size: .
d_call: .
j_call: TRBJ1-4
v_call: TRBV27
cdr3_aa: CASRLNAGNNEKLFF
cdr3_nt: TGTGCCAGCAGACTGAATGCAGGGAATAATGAAAAACTGTTTTTT

clone_size: .
d_call: .
j_call: TRBJ1-1
v_call: TRBV7-8
cdr3_aa: CASTPERAGRDTEAFF
cdr3_nt: TGTGCCAGCACCCCAGAGAGAGCCGGGAGGGACACTGAAGCTTTCTTT

clone_size: few
d_call: .
j_call: TRBJ1-2
v_call: TRBV6-5
cdr3_aa: CASHVGGGGYGYTF
cdr3_nt: TGTGCCAGCCATGTAGGGGGGGGTGGCTATGGCTACACCTTC

clone_size: .
d_call: TRBD2
j_call: TRBJ2-1
v_call: TRBV11-2
cdr3_aa: CASSLTGTSGRTYEQFF
cdr3_nt: TGTGCCAGCAGCTTGACAGGGACTAGCGGGAGGACTTATGAGCAGTTCTTC

clone_size: .
d_call: .
j_call: TRBJ1-1
v_call: TRBV7-6
cdr3_aa: CASSGGALSFEAFF
cdr3_nt: TGTGCCAGCAGCGGCGGGGCTCTAAGTTTTGAAGCTTTCTTT

clone_size: .
d_call: .
j_call: TRBJ2-7
v_call: TRBV7-9
cdr3_aa: CASSLAARDTYEQYF
cdr3_nt: TGTGCCAGCAGCTTAGCGGCCCGTGACACCTACGAGCAGTACTTC

clone_size: .
d_call: TRBD2
j_call: TRBJ2-1
v_call: TRBV5-1
cdr3_aa: CASSLGPAGGPNEQFF
cdr3_nt: TGCGCCAGCAGCTTGGGTCCAGCGGGGGGGCCAAATGAGCAGTTCTTC

clone_size: .
d_call: TRBD1
j_call: TRBJ2-2
v_call: TRBV5-6
cdr3_aa: CASSQLGQDTGELFF
cdr3_nt: TGTGCCAGCAGCCAGCTGGGACAGGACACCGGGGAGCTGTTTTTT

clone_size: .
d_call: .
j_call: TRBJ1-4
v_call: TRBV7-9
cdr3_aa: CASSARGTTNEKLFF
cdr3_nt: TGTGCCAGCAGCGCGCGGGGCACAACTAATGAAAAACTGTTTTTT

clone_size: .
d_call: TRBD1
j_call: TRBJ1-2
v_call: TRBV18
cdr3_aa: CASSPIPGQSAPNYGYTF
cdr3_nt: TGTGCCAGCTCCCCAATACCGGGACAGAGCGCCCCTAACTATGGCTACACCTTC

clone_size: .
d_call: .
j_call: TRBJ1-1
v_call: TRBV5-1
cdr3_aa: CASRSGLNTEAFF
cdr3_nt: TGCGCCAGCAGGTCTGGGCTCAACACTGAAGCTTTCTTT

clone_size: once
d_call: TRBD1
j_call: TRBJ1-4
v_call: TRBV9
cdr3_aa: CASSVGVGTGNEKLFF
cdr3_nt: TGTGCCAGCAGCGTAGGGGTCGGGACAGGGAACGAAAAACTGTTTTTT

clone_size: .
d_call: TRBD1
j_call: TRBJ1-1
v_call: TRBV19
cdr3_aa: CASRTIDPGQGEAFF
cdr3_nt: TGTGCCAGTAGGACTATTGACCCGGGACAGGGGGAAGCTTTCTTT

clone_size: .
d_call: TRBD2
j_call: TRBJ2-1
v_call: TRBV5-1
cdr3_aa: CASGGVQRGGLYNEQFF
cdr3_nt: TGCGCCAGCGGAGGGGTTCAACGGGGGGGTCTTTACAATGAGCAGTTCTTC

clone_size: .
d_call: TRBD1
j_call: TRBJ1-2
v_call: TRBV10-3
cdr3_aa: CAISEPKGTGGYNYGYTF
cdr3_nt: TGTGCCATCAGTGAGCCGAAGGGGACAGGGGGCTATAACTATGGCTACACCTTC

clone_size: .
d_call: .
j_call: TRBJ2-2
v_call: TRBV5-5
cdr3_aa: CASSSPAQGRTGELFF
cdr3_nt: TGTGCCAGCAGTTCCCCGGCCCAAGGGAGGACCGGGGAGCTGTTTTTT

clone_size: .
d_call: TRBD1
j_call: TRBJ2-7
v_call: TRBV6-6
cdr3_aa: CASRKGAQAYEQYF
cdr3_nt: TGTGCCAGCAGAAAGGGGGCCCAGGCCTACGAGCAGTACTTC

clone_size: .
d_call: TRBD2
j_call: TRBJ2-1
v_call: TRBV28
cdr3_aa: CASSLLAGGSNEQFF
cdr3_nt: TGTGCCAGCAGTTTACTAGCGGGAGGAAGCAATGAGCAGTTCTTC

clone_size: .
d_call: .
j_call: TRBJ2-1
v_call: TRBV2
cdr3_aa: CASKGPLTDNEQFF
cdr3_nt: TGTGCCAGCAAGGGGCCCCTAACGGATAATGAGCAGTTCTTC

clone_size: few
d_call: .
j_call: TRBJ2-7
v_call: TRBV6-1
cdr3_aa: CASKATELTYEQYF
cdr3_nt: TGTGCCAGCAAGGCCACAGAATTGACCTACGAGCAGTACTTC